These T cell receptor beta chains were read from a single sample in a study of cytomegalovirus exposure and HLA in healthy donors. Sequenced by immunoSEQ multiplex PCR; TCRdb stores in-frame clones only, minus some. Among 150,000 to 170,000 clones, approximately 81% were seen once, and the ten largest hold 1.2% to 1.5%. Sequencing was done on a sample of PBMCs. These receptor sequences come from a man aged 18 to 29 in good health and CMV-seronegative. Both conserved end residues are part of each CDR3. A D gene is named only where the DNA matches it firmly. Some rows have no size entry. The others give once, few or many, or a class for an expanded clone.

d_gene: NA; j_gene: TRBJ1-5; abundance: NA; v_gene: TRBV2; CDR3nt: TGTGCCAGCAGTGATCGGGGGTGGGGTCAGCCCCAGCATTTT; CDR3aa: CASSDRGWGQPQHF
d_gene: NA; j_gene: TRBJ2-7; abundance: NA; v_gene: TRBV5-6; CDR3nt: TGTGCCAGCAGCACAGGTCCCAGCTCCTACGAGCAGTACTTC; CDR3aa: CASSTGPSSYEQYF
d_gene: NA; j_gene: TRBJ2-1; abundance: NA; v_gene: TRBV7-9; CDR3nt: TGTGCCAGCAGCCCGAATCCCAGCGAGAATGAGCAGTTCTTC; CDR3aa: CASSPNPSENEQFF
d_gene: TRBD2; j_gene: TRBJ2-7; abundance: NA; v_gene: TRBV28; CDR3nt: TGTGCCAGCAGAGGGGCCGGGACTAGTATCTACGAGCAGTACTTC; CDR3aa: CASRGAGTSIYEQYF
d_gene: TRBD1; j_gene: TRBJ2-2; abundance: NA; v_gene: TRBV7-2; CDR3nt: TGTGCCAGCAGGACCACAGGGGAAGGGGCCGGGGAGCTGTTTTTT; CDR3aa: CASRTTGEGAGELFF
d_gene: NA; j_gene: TRBJ2-7; abundance: NA; v_gene: TRBV5-4; CDR3nt: TGTGCCAGCAGCCCGCCTAGGGGTAACGAGCAGTACTTC; CDR3aa: CASSPPRGNEQYF
d_gene: TRBD2; j_gene: TRBJ2-5; abundance: NA; v_gene: TRBV4-3; CDR3nt: TGCGCCAGCAGCCTAGTATGGGGGGGAAGCGCTCAAGAGACCCAGTACTTC; CDR3aa: CASSLVWGGSAQETQYF
d_gene: TRBD2; j_gene: TRBJ2-4; abundance: NA; v_gene: TRBV5-1; CDR3nt: TGCGCCAGCAGCTTATCAGGTACTAGCGGAAACATTCAGTACTTC; CDR3aa: CASSLSGTSGNIQYF
d_gene: TRBD2; j_gene: TRBJ2-5; abundance: NA; v_gene: TRBV19; CDR3nt: TGTGCCAGTAGGGCTAGCGGGGATCAAGAGACCCAGTACTTC; CDR3aa: CASRASGDQETQYF
d_gene: TRBD1; j_gene: TRBJ2-5; abundance: NA; v_gene: TRBV10-2; CDR3nt: TGCGCCAGCAGTGAGTCGAGGGAGACAGGGATATTCAAGACCCAGTACTTC; CDR3aa: CASSESRETGIFKTQYF
d_gene: TRBD1; j_gene: TRBJ2-7; abundance: NA; v_gene: TRBV5-4; CDR3nt: TGTGCCAGCAGTACCGGGACAGGTGTTGATGGTGAGCAGTACTTC; CDR3aa: CASSTGTGVDGEQYF
d_gene: NA; j_gene: TRBJ2-3; abundance: few; v_gene: TRBV5-6; CDR3nt: TGTGCCAGCAGCTTCTCACACACAGATACGCAGTATTTT; CDR3aa: CASSFSHTDTQYF
d_gene: TRBD2; j_gene: TRBJ2-1; abundance: NA; v_gene: TRBV7-9; CDR3nt: TGTGCCAGCGGCCTACTAGCGGGAGTGGTCTTC; CDR3aa: CASGLLAGVVF
d_gene: TRBD2; j_gene: TRBJ2-3; abundance: NA; v_gene: TRBV19; CDR3nt: TGTGCCAGTAGTATGGAGGTAGCGGGAGACCCAGGAGATACGCAGTATTTT; CDR3aa: CASSMEVAGDPGDTQYF
d_gene: NA; j_gene: TRBJ2-2; abundance: NA; v_gene: TRBV28; CDR3nt: TGTGCCAGCAGTTTGGGCGAAAGCACCGGGGAGCTGTTTTTT; CDR3aa: CASSLGESTGELFF
d_gene: TRBD2; j_gene: TRBJ2-3; abundance: once; v_gene: TRBV7-8; CDR3nt: TGTGCCAGCAGCCCCCACCGCTTGCGGGGGGGCCCAGATACGCAGTATTTT; CDR3aa: CASSPHRLRGGPDTQYF
d_gene: TRBD2; j_gene: TRBJ2-7; abundance: NA; v_gene: TRBV20-1; CDR3nt: TGCAGTGCTGGGGGAGGGGAGCAGTACTTC; CDR3aa: CSAGGGEQYF
d_gene: TRBD2; j_gene: TRBJ2-3; abundance: NA; v_gene: TRBV27; CDR3nt: TGTGCCAGCAGTTTAAGCGGGAGCACGCAGTATTTT; CDR3aa: CASSLSGSTQYF
d_gene: TRBD1; j_gene: TRBJ2-5; abundance: NA; v_gene: TRBV5-1; CDR3nt: TGCGCCAGCAGCTTAGGGACAGGGAGGATCGAGACCCAGTACTTC; CDR3aa: CASSLGTGRIETQYF
d_gene: TRBD2; j_gene: TRBJ2-3; abundance: few; v_gene: TRBV14; CDR3nt: TGTGCCAGCAGCCCGGGACTAGCGGAAGACACAGATACGCAGTATTTT; CDR3aa: CASSPGLAEDTDTQYF
d_gene: NA; j_gene: TRBJ2-2; abundance: few; v_gene: TRBV6-5; CDR3nt: TGTGCCAGCACCGCGAACACCGGGGAGCTGTTTTTT; CDR3aa: CASTANTGELFF
d_gene: NA; j_gene: TRBJ2-5; abundance: NA; v_gene: TRBV2; CDR3nt: TGTGCCAGCAGCCAACGGGAGACCCAGTACTTC; CDR3aa: CASSQRETQYF
d_gene: NA; j_gene: TRBJ2-5; abundance: NA; v_gene: TRBV5-5; CDR3nt: TGTGCCAGCAGCTCTCGGGGCCAAGAGACCCAGTACTTC; CDR3aa: CASSSRGQETQYF
d_gene: NA; j_gene: TRBJ1-6; abundance: NA; v_gene: TRBV15; CDR3nt: TGTGCCACCAGCCTCGGGACATTTTCACCCCTCCACTTT; CDR3aa: CATSLGTFSPLHF
d_gene: NA; j_gene: TRBJ1-2; abundance: NA; v_gene: TRBV11-2; CDR3nt: TGTGCCAGCAGCCTGGCCCAAACCTATGGCTACACCTTC; CDR3aa: CASSLAQTYGYTF
d_gene: TRBD2; j_gene: TRBJ2-2; abundance: NA; v_gene: TRBV9; CDR3nt: TGTGCCAGCAGCTCAAGGGGGACTAGCGGGTCCTCGAACACCGGGGAGCTGTTTTTT; CDR3aa: CASSSRGTSGSSNTGELFF
d_gene: TRBD2; j_gene: TRBJ2-5; abundance: NA; v_gene: TRBV10-3; CDR3nt: TGTGCCATCAGCCCGGGACTAGCGGGAGGGGAAGAGACCCAGTACTTC; CDR3aa: CAISPGLAGGEETQYF
d_gene: NA; j_gene: TRBJ2-4; abundance: few; v_gene: TRBV6-4; CDR3nt: TGTGCCAGCAGTGAAGACGGTGAGGGCAAAAACATTCAGTACTTC; CDR3aa: CASSEDGEGKNIQYF
d_gene: TRBD1; j_gene: TRBJ1-5; abundance: once; v_gene: TRBV9; CDR3nt: TGTGCCAGCAGCTTATCAGGGGGTCGGGATCAGCCCCAGCATTTT; CDR3aa: CASSLSGGRDQPQHF
d_gene: NA; j_gene: TRBJ2-3; abundance: NA; v_gene: TRBV5-4; CDR3nt: TGTGCCAGCAGCTTAGTTCCAGGTTCTAGCACAGATACGCAGTATTTT; CDR3aa: CASSLVPGSSTDTQYF
d_gene: TRBD2; j_gene: TRBJ2-1; abundance: NA; v_gene: TRBV6-5; CDR3nt: TGTGCCAGCAGTTACGACGGGGGGGAGTTCTTC; CDR3aa: CASSYDGGEFF
d_gene: NA; j_gene: TRBJ2-1; abundance: NA; v_gene: TRBV11-3; CDR3nt: TGTGCCAGCAGCTTAGCAAGGCAGGCCGAGCAGTTCTTC; CDR3aa: CASSLARQAEQFF
d_gene: NA; j_gene: TRBJ2-3; abundance: NA; v_gene: TRBV5-4; CDR3nt: TGTGCCAGCAGCTTGGGGGCAGGTTTTGCAGATACGCAGTATTTT; CDR3aa: CASSLGAGFADTQYF
d_gene: NA; j_gene: TRBJ1-6; abundance: NA; v_gene: TRBV6-5; CDR3nt: TGTGCCAGCAGTTACGGGCCCCTGACGCGGGATTCACCCCTCCACTTT; CDR3aa: CASSYGPLTRDSPLHF
d_gene: NA; j_gene: TRBJ1-1; abundance: NA; v_gene: TRBV4-3; CDR3nt: TGCGCCAGCAGCCAAGAAGTATGGCCAACGCTTATGAACACTGAAGCTTTCTTT; CDR3aa: CASSQEVWPTLMNTEAFF
d_gene: TRBD1; j_gene: TRBJ1-4; abundance: NA; v_gene: TRBV13; CDR3nt: TGTGCCAGCAGCCCGGACAGGAGAAACGAAAAACTGTTTTTT; CDR3aa: CASSPDRRNEKLFF
d_gene: TRBD1; j_gene: TRBJ1-1; abundance: NA; v_gene: TRBV7-9; CDR3nt: TGTGCCAGCAGCCTGGGACAGGGCACAGCTTTCTTT; CDR3aa: CASSLGQGTAFF
d_gene: TRBD2; j_gene: TRBJ2-1; abundance: NA; v_gene: TRBV7-8; CDR3nt: TGTGCCAGCAGCGTAGTCGGGCTAGCGGGATACAATGAGCAGTTCTTC; CDR3aa: CASSVVGLAGYNEQFF
d_gene: TRBD2; j_gene: TRBJ2-7; abundance: NA; v_gene: TRBV28; CDR3nt: TGTGCCAGCACCCGTGAGCGGGAGTACTCCTACGAGCAGTACTTC; CDR3aa: CASTREREYSYEQYF
d_gene: NA; j_gene: TRBJ1-2; abundance: NA; v_gene: TRBV7-2; CDR3nt: TGTGCCAGCAGCCCCGGGGTGGTCTATGGCTACACCTTC; CDR3aa: CASSPGVVYGYTF
d_gene: NA; j_gene: TRBJ2-7; abundance: NA; v_gene: TRBV27; CDR3nt: TGTGCCAGCAGTTTAGACAGCTCCTACGAGCAGTACTTC; CDR3aa: CASSLDSSYEQYF
d_gene: NA; j_gene: TRBJ2-2; abundance: NA; v_gene: TRBV11-2; CDR3nt: TGTGCCAGCAGACTACCGTTCCAGGGAGGCACCGGGGAGCTGTTTTTT; CDR3aa: CASRLPFQGGTGELFF
d_gene: NA; j_gene: TRBJ2-5; abundance: NA; v_gene: TRBV21-1; CDR3nt: TGTGCCAGCAGCAAACCTCGGACTAGCGGGAGCCCCTACCAAGAGACCCAGTACTTC; CDR3aa: CASSKPRTSGSPYQETQYF
d_gene: NA; j_gene: TRBJ2-1; abundance: NA; v_gene: TRBV7-2; CDR3nt: TGTGCCAGCAGCCCCCTTGCGGGCTACCTGTGGGATGAGCAGTTCTTC; CDR3aa: CASSPLAGYLWDEQFF
d_gene: TRBD2; j_gene: TRBJ2-1; abundance: NA; v_gene: TRBV9; CDR3nt: TGTGCCAGCAGCGTAGAGGGGAGGGCCAGGTTGAGCAATGAGCAGTTCTTC; CDR3aa: CASSVEGRARLSNEQFF
d_gene: NA; j_gene: TRBJ2-7; abundance: NA; v_gene: TRBV7-2; CDR3nt: TGTGCCAGCAGCCTAAACTACGAGCAGTACTTC; CDR3aa: CASSLNYEQYF
d_gene: TRBD1; j_gene: TRBJ1-3; abundance: NA; v_gene: TRBV30; CDR3nt: TGTGCCTGGGGACAGGGGGACACCATATATTTT; CDR3aa: CAWGQGDTIYF
d_gene: NA; j_gene: TRBJ1-2; abundance: few; v_gene: TRBV6-5; CDR3nt: TGTGCCAGCAGATTAGACAGGAACTATGGCTACACCTTC; CDR3aa: CASRLDRNYGYTF
d_gene: NA; j_gene: TRBJ1-2; abundance: NA; v_gene: TRBV9; CDR3nt: TGTGCCAGCAGCGTAGCCCACGTGGCAGGGGCGACCTATGGCTACACCTTC; CDR3aa: CASSVAHVAGATYGYTF
d_gene: TRBD2; j_gene: TRBJ2-1; abundance: once; v_gene: TRBV11-2; CDR3nt: TGTGCCAGCAGCTTAGTCCCCCGGGCCTCCGGGAGGGTCTTC; CDR3aa: CASSLVPRASGRVF
d_gene: TRBD1; j_gene: TRBJ1-1; abundance: NA; v_gene: TRBV28; CDR3nt: TGTGCCAGCAGTGCGACCGGGACAGGGATGTCGGGTGCTTTCTTT; CDR3aa: CASSATGTGMSGAFF
d_gene: TRBD1; j_gene: TRBJ1-2; abundance: NA; v_gene: TRBV19; CDR3nt: TGTGCCAGTAGGGCGCAGGGGGCGGGTAACTATGGCTACACCTTC; CDR3aa: CASRAQGAGNYGYTF
d_gene: TRBD1; j_gene: TRBJ2-2; abundance: once; v_gene: TRBV5-1; CDR3nt: TGCGCCAGCAGCCCTTTTGCGACAGGGGTTACCACCGGGGAGCTGTTTTTT; CDR3aa: CASSPFATGVTTGELFF
d_gene: TRBD1; j_gene: TRBJ1-2; abundance: NA; v_gene: TRBV12-5; CDR3nt: TGTGCTAGTGGTTTGGCGACAGGGGCTAACTATGGCTACACCTTC; CDR3aa: CASGLATGANYGYTF